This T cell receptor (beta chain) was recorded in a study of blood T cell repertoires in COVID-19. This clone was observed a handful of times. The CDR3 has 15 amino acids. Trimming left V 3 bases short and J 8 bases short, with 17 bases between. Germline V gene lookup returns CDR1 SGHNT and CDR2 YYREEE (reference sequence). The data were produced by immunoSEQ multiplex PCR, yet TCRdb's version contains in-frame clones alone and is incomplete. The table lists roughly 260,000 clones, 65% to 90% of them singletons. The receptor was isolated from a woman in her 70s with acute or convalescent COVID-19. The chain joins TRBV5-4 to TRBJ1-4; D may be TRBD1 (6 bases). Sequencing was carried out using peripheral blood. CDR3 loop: CASSSERGAEEKLFF. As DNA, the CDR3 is TGTGCCAGCAGCTCCGAACGGGGGGCGGAAGAAAAACTGTTTTTT.